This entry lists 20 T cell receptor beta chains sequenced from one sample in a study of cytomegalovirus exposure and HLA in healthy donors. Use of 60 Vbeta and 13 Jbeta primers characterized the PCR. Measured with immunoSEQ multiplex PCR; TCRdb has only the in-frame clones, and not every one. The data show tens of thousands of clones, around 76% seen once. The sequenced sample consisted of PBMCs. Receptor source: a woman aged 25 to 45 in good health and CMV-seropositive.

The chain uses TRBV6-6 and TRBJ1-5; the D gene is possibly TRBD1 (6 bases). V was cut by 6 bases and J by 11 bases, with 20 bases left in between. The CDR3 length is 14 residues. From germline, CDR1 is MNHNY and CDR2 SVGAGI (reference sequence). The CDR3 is CASRGEGVGGTQHF. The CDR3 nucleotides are TGTGCCAGCAGGGGGGAGGGGGTTGGGGGGACCCAGCATTTT.

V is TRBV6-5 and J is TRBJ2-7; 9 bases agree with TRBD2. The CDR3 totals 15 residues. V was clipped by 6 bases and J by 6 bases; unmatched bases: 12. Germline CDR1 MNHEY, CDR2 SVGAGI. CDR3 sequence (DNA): TGTGCCAGCAGCTCCGAGGGACTAGCCCAGTGCGAGCAGTACTTC. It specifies CASSSEGLAQCEQYF.

The CDR3, as DNA: TGTGCCAGCAGCCAGGGGGTCGATTTCACTTACGAGCAGTACTTC. This sequence encodes CASSQGVDFTYEQYF. The chain employs TRBV7-3 and TRBJ2-7; 7 positions match TRBD1. Germline-derived CDR1 and CDR2 are SGHTA and FQGTGA. The CDR3 sequence is 15 residues long. Trimming cost V 5 bases and J 4 bases; bases outside gene matches: 11.

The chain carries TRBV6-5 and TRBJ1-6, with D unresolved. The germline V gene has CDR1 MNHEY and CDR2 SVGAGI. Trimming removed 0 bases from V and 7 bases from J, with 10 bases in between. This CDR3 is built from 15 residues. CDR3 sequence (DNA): TGTGCCAGCAGTTACTCCCCGCGGGCGAATTCACCCCTCCACTTT. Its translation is CASSYSPRANSPLHF.

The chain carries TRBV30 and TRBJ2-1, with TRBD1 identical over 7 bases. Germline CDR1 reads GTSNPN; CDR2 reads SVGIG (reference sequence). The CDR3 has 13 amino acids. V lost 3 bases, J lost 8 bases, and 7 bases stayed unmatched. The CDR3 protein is CAWRADRRDEQFF. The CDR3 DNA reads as TGTGCCTGGAGGGCGGACAGGCGGGATGAGCAGTTCTTC.

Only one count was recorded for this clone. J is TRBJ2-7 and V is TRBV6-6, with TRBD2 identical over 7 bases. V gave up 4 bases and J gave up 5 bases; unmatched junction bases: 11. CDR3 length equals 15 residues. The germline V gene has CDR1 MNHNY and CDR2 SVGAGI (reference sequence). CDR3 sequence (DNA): TGTGCCAGCAGTTCCTGGGGCGGGAGTAACGACGAGCAGTACTTC. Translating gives CASSSWGGSNDEQYF.

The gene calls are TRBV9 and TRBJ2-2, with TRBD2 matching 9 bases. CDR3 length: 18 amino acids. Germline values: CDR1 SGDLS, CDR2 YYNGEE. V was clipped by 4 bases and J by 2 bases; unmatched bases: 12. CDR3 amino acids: CASSSRGAGGSNTGELFF. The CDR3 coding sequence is TGTGCCAGCAGCTCCCGAGGAGCGGGGGGAAGTAACACCGGGGAGCTGTTTTTT.

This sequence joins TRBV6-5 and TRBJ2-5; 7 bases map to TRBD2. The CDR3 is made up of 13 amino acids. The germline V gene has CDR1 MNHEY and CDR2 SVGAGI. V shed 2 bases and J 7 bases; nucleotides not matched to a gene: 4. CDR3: CASSYMPGGTQYF. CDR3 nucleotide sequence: TGTGCCAGCAGTTACATGCCGGGGGGGACCCAGTACTTC.

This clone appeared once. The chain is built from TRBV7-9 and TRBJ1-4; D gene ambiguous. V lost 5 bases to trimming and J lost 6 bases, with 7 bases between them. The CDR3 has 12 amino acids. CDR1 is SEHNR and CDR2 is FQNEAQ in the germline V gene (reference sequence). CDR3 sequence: CASSPTDEKLFF. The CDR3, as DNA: TGTGCCAGCAGCCCCACGGATGAAAAACTGTTTTTT.

The CDR3: CASSSSRDGEDGYTF. For the CDR3, the DNA is TGTGCCAGCAGCTCCTCCCGGGACGGGGAGGATGGCTACACCTTC. This chain joins TRBV7-9 and TRBJ1-2, with D perhaps matching TRBD1 (5 bases). The germline V gene has CDR1 SEHNR and CDR2 FQNEAQ (reference sequence). The V and J ends lost 4 bases and 6 bases respectively, with 18 bases between them. The length of the CDR3 is 15 residues.

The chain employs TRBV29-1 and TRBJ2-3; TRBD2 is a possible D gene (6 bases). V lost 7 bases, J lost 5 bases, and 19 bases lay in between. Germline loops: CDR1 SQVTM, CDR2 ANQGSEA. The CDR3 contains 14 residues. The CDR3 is CSEERALGGDTQYF. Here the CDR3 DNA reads TGCAGCGAAGAGCGGGCCCTCGGTGGAGATACGCAGTATTTT.

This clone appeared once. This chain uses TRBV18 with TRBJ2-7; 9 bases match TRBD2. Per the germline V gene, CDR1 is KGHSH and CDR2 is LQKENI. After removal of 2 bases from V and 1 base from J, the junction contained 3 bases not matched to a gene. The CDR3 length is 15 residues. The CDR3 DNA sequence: TGTGCCAGCTCACCATCTAGCGGGGTATCCTACGAGCAGTACTTC. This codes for CASSPSSGVSYEQYF.

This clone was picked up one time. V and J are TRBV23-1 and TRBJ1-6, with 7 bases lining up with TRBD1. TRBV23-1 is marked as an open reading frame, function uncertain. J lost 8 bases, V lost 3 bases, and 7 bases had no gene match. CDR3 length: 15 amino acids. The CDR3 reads CASSQRQGSDSPLHF. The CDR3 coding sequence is TGCGCCAGCAGTCAGAGACAGGGTTCAGATTCACCCCTCCACTTT.

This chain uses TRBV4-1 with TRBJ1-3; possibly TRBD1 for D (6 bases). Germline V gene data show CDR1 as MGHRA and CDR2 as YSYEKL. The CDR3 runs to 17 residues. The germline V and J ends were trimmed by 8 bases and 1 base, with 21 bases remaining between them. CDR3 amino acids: CASRSPPDRLSGNTIYF. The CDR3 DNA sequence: TGCGCCAGCCGCTCCCCCCCCGACAGGTTATCTGGAAACACCATATATTTT.

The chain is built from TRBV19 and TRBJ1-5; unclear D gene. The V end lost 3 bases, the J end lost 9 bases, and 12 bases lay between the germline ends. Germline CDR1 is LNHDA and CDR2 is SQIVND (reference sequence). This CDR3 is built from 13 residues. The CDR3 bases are TGTGCCAGTAGTATGGCGGCCCAAGGGCCCCAGCATTTT. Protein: CASSMAAQGPQHF.

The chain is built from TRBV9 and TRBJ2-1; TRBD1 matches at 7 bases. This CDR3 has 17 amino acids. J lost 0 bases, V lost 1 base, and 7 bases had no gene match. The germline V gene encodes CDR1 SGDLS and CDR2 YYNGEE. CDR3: CASSVFDRVSSYNEQFF. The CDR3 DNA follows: TGTGCCAGCAGCGTATTTGACAGGGTGAGCTCCTACAATGAGCAGTTCTTC.

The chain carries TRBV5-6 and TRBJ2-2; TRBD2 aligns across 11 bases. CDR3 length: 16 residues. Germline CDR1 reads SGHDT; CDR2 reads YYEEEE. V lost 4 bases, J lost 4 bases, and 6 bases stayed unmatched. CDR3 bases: TGTGCCAGCAGCGTGTTAGCGGGAGGGGGCACCGGGGAGCTGTTTTTT. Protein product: CASSVLAGGGTGELFF.

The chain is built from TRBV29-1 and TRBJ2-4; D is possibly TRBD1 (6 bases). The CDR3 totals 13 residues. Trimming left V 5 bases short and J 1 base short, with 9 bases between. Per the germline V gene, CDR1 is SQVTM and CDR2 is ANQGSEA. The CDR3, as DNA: TGCAGCGTTAGCAGGGGCGCCAAAAACATTCAGTACTTC. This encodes CSVSRGAKNIQYF.

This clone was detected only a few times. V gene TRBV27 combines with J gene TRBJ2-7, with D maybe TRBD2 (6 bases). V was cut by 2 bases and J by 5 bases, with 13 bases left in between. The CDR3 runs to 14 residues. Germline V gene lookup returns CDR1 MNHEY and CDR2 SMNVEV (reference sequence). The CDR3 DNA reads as TGTGCCAGCAGTTTAATCGGGAGTAGGAACGAGCAGTACTTC. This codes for CASSLIGSRNEQYF.

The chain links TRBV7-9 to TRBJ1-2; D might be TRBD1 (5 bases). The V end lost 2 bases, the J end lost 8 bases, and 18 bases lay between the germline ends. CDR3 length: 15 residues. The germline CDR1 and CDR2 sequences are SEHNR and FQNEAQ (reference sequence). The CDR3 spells CASSLPWTLSKGYTF. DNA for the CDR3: TGTGCCAGCAGCTTACCCTGGACACTCTCGAAAGGCTACACCTTC.